The 10 T cell receptor beta chains presented below share a single source sample, sequenced in a study of T cells of healthy individuals. One entry per CDR3 protein results from TCRdb running MiXCR on the 5' RACE reads. In the table there are tens of thousands of distinct CDR3 sequences, about 15% of which are singletons. Receptors were obtained from a human donor in good health.

This clonotype showed up many times. The V and J genes are TRBV18 and TRBJ1-5, with TRBD1 matching over 12 bases. V lost 5 bases, J lost 7 bases, and 6 bases stayed unmatched. CDR1 is KGHSH, CDR2 LQKENI, per germline. There are 15 residues in the CDR3. CDR3 protein: CASSSGQGAVQPQHF. The CDR3 DNA is TGTGCCAGCTCATCGGGACAGGGGGCTGTACAGCCCCAGCATTTT. The full variable domain, rest sourced from reference TRBV18 and TRBJ1-5, is NAGVMQNPRHLVRRRGQEARLRCSPMKGHSHVYWYRQLPEEGLKFMVYLQKENIIDESGMPKERFSAEFPKEGPSILRIQQVVRGDSAAYFCASSSGQGAVQPQHFGDGTRLSIL.

The chain has TRBV20-1 and TRBJ1-2, with D hard to call. The germline CDR1 and CDR2 sequences are DFQATT and SNEGSKA (reference sequence). The CDR3 has 13 amino acids. Trimming stripped 5 bases from V and 4 bases from J, with 14 bases between. The CDR3 DNA reads TGCAGTGCTTACAACACCGAAGTCTATGGCTACACCTTC. Its protein is CSAYNTEVYGYTF.

There are many counts of this clonotype. This rearrangement joins TRBV5-6 to TRBJ1-1; 8 bases match TRBD1. The trim removed 4 bases at V and 7 bases at J, leaving 9 bases unmatched. Per the germline V gene, CDR1 is SGHDT and CDR2 is YYEEEE. CDR3 size: 14 residues. The CDR3 bases are TGTGCCAGCAGCCGGGGGGGACAGGTCGGTGAAGCTTTCTTT. It codes for CASSRGGQVGEAFF.

This clonotype was detected many times. The gene calls are TRBV5-4 and TRBJ2-3; 9 bases fit TRBD2. The germline V gene encodes CDR1 SGHNT and CDR2 YYREEE (reference sequence). CDR3 size: 16 residues. The junction had 5 bases not matched to a gene; V was cut back by 0 bases and J by 3 bases. The CDR3 region is CASSLGGGRATDTQYF. The CDR3 DNA reads as TGTGCCAGCAGCTTGGGGGGCGGGAGGGCGACAGATACGCAGTATTTT.

The gene calls are TRBV6-2 or TRBV6-3 and TRBJ1-1, with 9 bases fitting TRBD1. Germline lookup yields CDR1 MNHEY and CDR2 SVGEGT. Unmatched junction bases numbered 7, after V lost 6 bases and J lost 5 bases. CDR3 length: 14 amino acids. As DNA, the CDR3 is TGTGCCAGCAGGGGACAGGGTGCTGGGACTGAAGCTTTCTTT. Amino acids: CASRGQGAGTEAFF.

This clonotype showed up many times. CDR3 sequence reads: CATSDPTDRGSYEQYF. The CDR3 nucleotides are TGTGCCACCAGTGATCCAACGGACAGGGGATCCTACGAGCAGTACTTC. V and J are TRBV24-1 and TRBJ2-7; 9 bases agree with TRBD1. Germline V gene lookup returns CDR1 KGHDR and CDR2 SFDVKD. J gave up 1 base and V 3 bases, and 6 bases lay outside the gene matches. This CDR3 has 16 residues.

This clonotype was counted between two and nine times. The J gene is TRBJ2-3, the V gene TRBV20-1; 11 bases match TRBD2. The CDR3 extends over 15 amino acids. Germline V gene data show CDR1 as DFQATT and CDR2 as SNEGSKA (reference sequence). V shed 4 bases, J shed 2 bases, and the junction held 5 bases outside the gene matches. The CDR3 region has the DNA TGCAGTGCTACCGGGACTAGCGGATACACAGATACGCAGTATTTT. Amino acids: CSATGTSGYTDTQYF.

The J gene is TRBJ2-5, the V gene TRBV11-2; D is possibly TRBD1 or TRBD2 (6 bases each). The V and J ends lost 3 bases and 5 bases respectively, with 16 bases between them. The length of the CDR3 is 15 residues. In germline, CDR1 is SGHAT, CDR2 FQNNGV. The CDR3 here is CASSFPGANGETQYF. The CDR3 DNA is TGTGCCAGCAGCTTTCCGGGGGCTAACGGGGAGACCCAGTACTTC.

This clonotype was seen a handful of times. The CDR3 DNA reads as TGCGCCAGCAGCTTGAGGACAGGGGTGAACACTGAAGCTTTCTTT. Its protein is CASSLRTGVNTEAFF. This chain connects TRBV5-1 to TRBJ1-1; 9 positions agree with TRBD1. The ends lost 1 base at V and 0 bases at J; junction bases unmatched: 1. The CDR3 is 15 residues long. Germline V lookup: CDR1 SGHRS, CDR2 YFSETQ. Using reference TRBV5-1 and TRBJ1-1 for the parts outside the CDR3, the full variable domain is KAGVTQTPRYLIKTRGQQVTLSCSPISGHRSVSWYQQTPGQGLQFLFEYFSETQRNKGNFPGRFSGRQFSNSRSEMNVSTLELGDSALYLCASSLRTGVNTEAFFGQGTRLTVV.

V usage is TRBV5-1 and J usage is TRBJ2-1; D may match TRBD1 or TRBD2 (5 bases each). Germline V gene sequence: CDR1 SGHRS, CDR2 YFSETQ. V was clipped by 0 bases and J by 5 bases, with 12 bases between them. The CDR3 loop spans 15 amino acids. CDR3 coding DNA: TGCGCCAGCAGCTTGGTGGGGACCACTGACAATGAGCAGTTCTTC. Protein product: CASSLVGTTDNEQFF.